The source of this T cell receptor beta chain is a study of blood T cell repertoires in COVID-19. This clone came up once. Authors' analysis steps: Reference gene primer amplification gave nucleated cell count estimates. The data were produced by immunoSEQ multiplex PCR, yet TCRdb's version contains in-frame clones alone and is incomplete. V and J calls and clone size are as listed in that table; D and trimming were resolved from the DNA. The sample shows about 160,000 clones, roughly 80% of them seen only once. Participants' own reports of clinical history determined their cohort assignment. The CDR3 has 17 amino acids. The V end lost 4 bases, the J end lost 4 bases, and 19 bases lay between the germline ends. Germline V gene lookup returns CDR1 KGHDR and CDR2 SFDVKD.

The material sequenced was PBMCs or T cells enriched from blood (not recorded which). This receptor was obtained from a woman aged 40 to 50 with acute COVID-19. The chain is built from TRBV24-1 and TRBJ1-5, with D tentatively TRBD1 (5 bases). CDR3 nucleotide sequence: TGTGCCACCAGTGACCCCCGGCGGGGCCAAATAAATCAGCCCCAGCATTTT. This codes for CATSDPRRGQINQPQHF.